The TCR beta chain under discussion was sequenced for a study of blood T cell repertoires in COVID-19. Assay: immunoSEQ multiplex PCR; the TCRdb copy retains only in-frame clones and omits some. Of 70,000 or so clones in the sample, around nine tenths were seen once. Trimming shortened V by 0 bases and J by 0 bases, and 12 bases separated the two germline ends. The CDR3 extends over 17 amino acids. Germline V lookup: CDR1 SGHAT, CDR2 FQNNGV. V usage is TRBV11-2 and J usage is TRBJ2-1; possible D gene TRBD2, 6 bases. This receptor was obtained from a human donor in a cohort sampled during active COVID-19. Sequenced: peripheral blood. The CDR3 spells CASSLDQGLRSYNEQFF. The CDR3 nucleotides read TGTGCCAGCAGCTTAGATCAGGGACTTCGCTCCTACAATGAGCAGTTCTTC.